The sequence of this T cell receptor (beta chain) was determined in a study of blood T cell repertoires in COVID-19. There are 13 residues in the CDR3. The V gene's germline CDR1 is LNHNV and CDR2 YYDKDF (reference sequence). V lost 4 bases and J 5 bases, leaving 11 bases between the germline ends. Assay: immunoSEQ multiplex PCR; the TCRdb copy retains only in-frame clones and omits some. The sample lists 70,000 to 85,000 clones; 90% were seen once. The sequencing sample was made of peripheral blood. The clonotype originates from a human donor in a cohort sampled during active COVID-19. The chain uses TRBV15 and TRBJ2-5; weak D call: TRBD1 (6 bases). CDR3 residues: CATSIYRDETQYF. The CDR3 bases are TGTGCCACCAGCATTTACAGGGACGAGACCCAGTACTTC.